These T cell receptor beta chains were read from a single sample in a study of kidney transplant recipient with SARS-CoV-2 infection. MiXCR was run by TCRdb on the reads, yielding one entry per CDR3 protein. The sample lists 200,000 to 300,000 distinct CDR3 sequences; 29% were seen once. Sequenced here: a blood sample, sampled at baseline and around day 110 from a kidney transplant recipient. The source is a young adult male patient who had COVID-19 and was a kidney transplant recipient. Some T cells may originate from the graft donor. CDR3s include the opening cysteine and the closing phenylalanine or tryptophan. Fields, in order: V gene, CDR3 length, clone size, D gene, J gene, CDR3 DNA, CDR3 protein. The D gene is left open where the match is weak. The size entry is marked missing in some rows and otherwise reads once, few, many or a size class.

TRBV6-6	17	many	NA	TRBJ1-2	TGTGCCAGCAGTAATACTCTAGGTGGGAGAAAGACCTATGGCTACACCTTC	CASSNTLGGRKTYGYTF
TRBV12-3/TRBV12-4	17	many	NA	TRBJ1-2	TGTGCCAGCAGTAACCAGAGCACAGCAGGAAAGACCTATGGCTACACCTTC	CASSNQSTAGKTYGYTF
TRBV6-9	17	NA	NA	TRBJ1-2	TGTGCCAGCAGTTCTGGGTGGTCTTACGGAAAGACCTATGGCTACACCTTC	CASSSGWSYGKTYGYTF
TRBV6-8	15	many	NA	TRBJ2-1	TGTGCCAGCAGACCCCGTCCCGGGTCGTACAATGAGCAGTTCTTC	CASRPRPGSYNEQFF
TRBV12-3/TRBV12-4	17	NA	NA	TRBJ1-2	TGTGCCAGCAATAACGTTTACAGCTTCCGAAAGACCCATGGCTACACCTTC	CASNNVYSFRKTHGYTF
TRBV5-4	15	many	TRBD1	TRBJ2-3	TGTGCCAGCAGCTTGGGGACAGGGGTGGCAGATACGCAGTATTTT	CASSLGTGVADTQYF
TRBV6-6	13	many	NA	TRBJ2-7	TGTGCCAGCAGTTACGGACAGACCTACGAGCAGTACTTC	CASSYGQTYEQYF
TRBV18	19	many	NA	TRBJ2-2	TGTGCCAGCTCCTTTACGCCGAACTCCGTTGCAGTTGACACCGGGGAGCTGTTTTTT	CASSFTPNSVAVDTGELFF
TRBV4-2	15	few	TRBD2	TRBJ2-1	TGTGCCAGCAGCCCGCGGGCTAGCGGGAACAATGAGCAGTTCTTC	CASSPRASGNNEQFF
TRBV14	15	few	TRBD2	TRBJ2-4	TGTGCCAGCAGCTGGAGCGGGAGGAAGGAAAACATTCAGTACTTC	CASSWSGRKENIQYF
TRBV3-1	18	NA	NA	TRBJ2-2	TGTGCCAGCAGCCCCGAGCGTCCCATTTCAGGCTTGACCGGGGAGCTGTTTTTT	CASSPERPISGLTGELFF
TRBV25-1	17	NA	NA	TRBJ1-2	TGTGCCAGCAGTTTCGATGGAGGACTGGGAAAGACCTATGGCTACACCTTC	CASSFDGGLGKTYGYTF
TRBV5-3	16	NA	NA	TRBJ1-2	TGTGCCAGAACATGCAGAGTGGTGAGAAAGACCTATGGCTACACCTTC	CARTCRVVRKTYGYTF
TRBV7-2	13	many	TRBD1	TRBJ2-4	TGTGCCAGCAGCTTAAACAGGGGCAACATTCAGTACTTC	CASSLNRGNIQYF
TRBV9	16	many	NA	TRBJ1-2	TGTGCCAGCTTTGCGTGGTACTCAAGAAAGACCTATGGCTACACCTTC	CASFAWYSRKTYGYTF
TRBV10-2	15	NA	NA	TRBJ2-3	TGCTCCAGCAGTTCCGATAGCGGCAGTTCGGTTACGCAGTATTTT	CSSSSDSGSSVTQYF
TRBV3-1	15	few	TRBD2	TRBJ2-5	TGTGCCAGCAGCTATAGCGGGAGGGCCGGGGAGACCCAGTACTTC	CASSYSGRAGETQYF
TRBV3-1	17	many	NA	TRBJ1-2	TGTGCCAGCAGCGGGGGAGCCACCCTTCGAAAGACCTATGGCTACACCTTC	CASSGGATLRKTYGYTF
TRBV6-5	17	many	TRBD2	TRBJ2-1	TGTGCCAGCAGTTCTAGCTTTACTAGCGGGGTCCTCAATGAGCAGTTCTTC	CASSSSFTSGVLNEQFF